These T cell receptor beta chains were read from a single sample in a study of blood T cell repertoires in COVID-19. Assay: immunoSEQ multiplex PCR; the TCRdb copy retains only in-frame clones and omits some. Among fewer than 400,000 clones listed, 85% were seen once. Material for sequencing was PBMCs or T cells enriched from blood (not recorded which). Receptors originate from a woman under 40 who had been exposed to COVID-19. CDR3s include the opening cysteine and the closing phenylalanine or tryptophan. The order of the fields is clone size, J gene, V gene, CDR3 protein. Some rows have no size entry. The others give once, few or many, or a class for an expanded clone.

>-|TRBJ2-1|TRBV2
CASSRTSGSGNEQFF
>-|TRBJ1-2|TRBV28
CASSPATGTGGGYTF
>-|TRBJ2-1|TRBV6-5
CASIPRGGKVNEQFF
>-|TRBJ1-5|TRBV7-2
CASSGGTGGGDQPQHF
>few|TRBJ1-2|TRBV7-3
CASSLGQNYDYTF
>once|TRBJ1-5|TRBV2
CASSQGQASNQPQHF
>-|TRBJ1-4|TRBV19
CASSLGGWGRSEKLFF
>-|TRBJ1-2|TRBV11-2
CASSLRVEEGYTF
>-|TRBJ2-3|TRBV27
CASSRQGDHIDTQYF
>-|TRBJ2-7|TRBV28
CASSYSFGEGEQYF
>once|TRBJ2-4|TRBV14
CASSQELGQGINIQYF
>-|TRBJ1-2|TRBV18
CASSPQEDRGVNYGYTF
>-|TRBJ2-1|TRBV14
CASSQGGLGRSGSQQFF
>-|TRBJ1-2|TRBV19
CASSPSDRGDYGYTF
>-|TRBJ2-1|TRBV5-1
CASSLIRTGGNLLSSYNEQFF
>-|TRBJ1-2|TRBV6-5
CASSYSGGDPYGYTF
>-|TRBJ2-3|TRBV15
CATSVQSKSTDTQYF
>-|TRBJ1-5|TRBV30
CAWSVRGDQPQHF
>-|TRBJ2-1|TRBV5-1
CASSFGLAHYNEQFF
>-|TRBJ2-2|TRBV29-1
CSVEETGGNTGELFF
>-|TRBJ1-4|TRBV5-1
CASSSGVMNEKLFF
>many|TRBJ2-6|TRBV5-8
CASIPLSGANVLTF
>-|TRBJ2-2|TRBV9
CASSVLTSGNTGELFF
>-|TRBJ2-7|TRBV3-1/TRBV3-2
CASSREAGFIFYEQYF
>-|TRBJ1-3|TRBV13
CASSTRTGRSSTIYF
>-|TRBJ1-5|TRBV7-2
CASSNRGTQPQHF
>-|TRBJ1-1|TRBV6-4
CASRGDRGEGTEAFF
>-|TRBJ1-3|TRBV12-5
CASGQASGNTIYF
>once|TRBJ1-3|TRBV10-3
CAISEFSPPGRGIDTIYF
>-|TRBJ2-2|TRBV30
CACTGTGGRGTGELFF
>-|TRBJ1-5|TRBV19
CASSIEAGHNQPQHF
>-|TRBJ2-2|TRBV27
CASSPWSGTGELFF
>-|TRBJ1-2|TRBV7-9
CASSLDGGSNYGYTF
>-|TRBJ1-3|TRBV7-9
CASSLGRSSGNTIYF
>once|TRBJ2-7|TRBV7-9
CASSSRGDYEQYF
>-|TRBJ2-5|TRBV19
CASSSRPTEKETQYF
>-|TRBJ1-5|TRBV4-2
CASSQDPTAGEDSNQPQHF
>-|TRBJ1-1|TRBV9
CASSGGGDRTEAFF
>once|TRBJ2-5|TRBV19
CASSRQGPQETQYF
>-|TRBJ2-6|TRBV5-1
CASSRGVVQGRSGANVLTF
>-|TRBJ1-6|TRBV28
CASSNDRRNNSPLHF
>-|TRBJ2-7|TRBV30
CAWSRPGASYEQYF
>-|TRBJ1-5|TRBV5-1
CASSSTGPHAGEPQHF
>-|TRBJ2-1|TRBV30
CAYRQYNEQFF
>-|TRBJ2-3|TRBV3-1/TRBV3-2
CASSQDGVAGRSYTDTQYF
>-|TRBJ1-4|TRBV12-3/TRBV12-4
CASNYGPGEKLFF
>-|TRBJ2-1|TRBV5-1
CASSLVGQGSSDEQFF
>once|TRBJ1-4|TRBV5-1
CASSPQGDNEKLFF
>-|TRBJ1-1|TRBV10-3
CAAIDGTGVTEAFF
>-|TRBJ1-1|TRBV19
CASSVLGTGNTEAFF
>few|TRBJ2-1|TRBV6-4
CASSEASGANNEQFF
>-|TRBJ2-7|TRBV3-1/TRBV3-2
CASSQERRTADEQYF